These 7 T cell receptor beta chains came from one sample sequenced in a study of CD8 T cells in Susac syndrome. RNA in amounts of 0.5 to 1 ug was reverse transcribed with random hexamers. TCRdb used MiXCR to reprocess the immunoSEQ multiplex PCR reads, holding one entry per CDR3 protein. The repertoire holds around 110,000 distinct CDR3 sequences, with just under 95% as singletons. Sequenced material: CD8+ T cells from PBMCs. Receptors originate from a human donor with Susac syndrome.

This clonotype was counted a single time. The chain joins TRBV4-1 to TRBJ1-2, with D possibly matching TRBD1 (5 bases). This CDR3 is 14 amino acids long. V lost 1 base to trimming and J lost 6 bases, with 12 bases between them. Germline CDR1 and CDR2: MGHRA and YSYEKL. The CDR3 loop reads CASSQARASNGYTF. The CDR3 bases are TGCGCCAGCAGCCAAGCCAGGGCGTCGAATGGCTACACCTTC.

The CDR3 region has the DNA TGCGCCAGCAGCCAAAGGTCTACCGATAGCAATCAGCCCCAGCATTTT. This codes for CASSQRSTDSNQPQHF. The chain is built from TRBV4-1 and TRBJ1-5; the D is unclear. This CDR3 comprises 16 residues. Germline V gene lookup returns CDR1 MGHRA and CDR2 YSYEKL. The ends were cut back, 2 bases at V and 0 bases at J, with 11 bases in the middle.

The gene calls are TRBV20-1 and TRBJ2-3; weak D call: TRBD2 (5 bases). V was trimmed by 3 bases and J by 2 bases, leaving 9 bases between them. Germline V CDR1 and CDR2: DFQATT, SNEGSKA (reference sequence). The CDR3 spans 13 residues. CDR3 sequence: CSASNGVTDTQYF. CDR3 coding DNA: TGCAGTGCTAGTAACGGGGTCACAGATACGCAGTATTTT.

The chain uses TRBV7-9 and TRBJ1-2; D gene unclear. The CDR3 totals 13 residues. Germline loops: CDR1 SEHNR, CDR2 FQNEAQ (reference sequence). V lost 4 bases to trimming and J lost 2 bases, with 8 bases between them. In DNA, the CDR3 is TGTGCCAGCAGCTCAGTTCTAAACTATGGCTACACCTTC. Protein product: CASSSVLNYGYTF.

V usage is TRBV12-3 or TRBV12-4 and J usage is TRBJ2-6; D gene ambiguous. This CDR3 contains 14 residues. Trimming took 6 bases from V and 2 from J, leaving 8 bases between them. The chain's CDR3 is CASSGTTGANVLTF. DNA for the CDR3: TGTGCCAGCAGCGGTACAACTGGGGCCAACGTCCTGACTTTC.

The CDR3 here is CATSRGTGAPDTQYF. The CDR3 DNA reads TGTGCCACCAGCAGAGGGACAGGGGCTCCGGATACGCAGTATTTT. The chain recombines TRBV15 with TRBJ2-3, with 9 positions matching TRBD1. The length of the CDR3 is 15 residues. J was trimmed by 6 bases and V by 1 base; bases with no gene match: 5. Germline CDR1 is LNHNV and CDR2 is YYDKDF (reference sequence).

V is TRBV12-3 or TRBV12-4 and J is TRBJ1-1; no firm D call. Trimming removed 3 bases from V and 7 bases from J, with 6 bases in between. The CDR3 extends over 11 amino acids. CDR3 DNA: TGTGCCAGCAGTTTCGAGGATGAAGCTTTCTTT. Translated, it gives CASSFEDEAFF.